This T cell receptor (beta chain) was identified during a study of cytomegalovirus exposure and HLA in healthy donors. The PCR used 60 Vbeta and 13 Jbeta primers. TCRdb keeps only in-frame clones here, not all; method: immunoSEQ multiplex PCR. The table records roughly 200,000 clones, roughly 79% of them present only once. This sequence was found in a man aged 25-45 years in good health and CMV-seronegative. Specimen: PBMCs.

Here the CDR3 reads CASSLVMNTEAFF. CDR3 DNA sequence: TGTGCCAGCAGCTTAGTAATGAACACTGAAGCTTTCTTT. The chain couples TRBV7-8 to TRBJ1-1, with unresolved D. The germline gives CDR1 SGHVS, CDR2 FQNEAQ. V was shortened by 1 base and J by 0 bases, with 3 bases between the two germline ends. This CDR3 spans 13 amino acids.